The next 5 T cell receptor beta chains were all read from a single sample in a study of OX40 agonist ivuxolimab in advanced cancers. The table came from immunoSEQ multiplex PCR; TCRdb's copy has only in-frame clones and leaves some out. The sample records tens of thousands of clones, 80% to 85% being singletons. Here the sequenced sample was CD4+ or CD8+ T cells sorted from blood, taken in a trial of the OX40 agonist ivuxolimab. The receptors originated from an adult with an advanced solid tumor such as melanoma, head and neck, liver or kidney cancer.

V gene TRBV19 combines with J gene TRBJ1-2; maybe TRBD1 (5 bases). CDR3 length: 17 amino acids. Germline CDR1 is LNHDA and CDR2 is SQIVND (reference sequence). V lost 6 bases to trimming and J lost 4 bases, with 24 bases between them. CDR3 sequence reads: CASSLSQVGVKSYGYTF. In DNA, the CDR3 is TGTGCCAGTAGCCTGTCCCAGGTGGGGGTCAAAAGCTATGGCTACACCTTC.

Here the CDR3 DNA reads TGTGCCACCAGCAGAGCGCACAGGGGGAATGAAAAACTGTTTTTT. As protein: CATSRAHRGNEKLFF. V usage is TRBV15 and J usage is TRBJ1-4; TRBD1 agrees at 8 bases. Trimming took 1 base from V and 5 from J; bases not matched to a gene: 3. This CDR3 contains 15 residues. Germline lookup yields CDR1 LNHNV and CDR2 YYDKDF (reference sequence).

CDR3 sequence reads: CASNPGSSSNQPQHF. CDR3 nucleotides: TGTGCCAGCAACCCTGGGAGTTCTAGCAATCAGCCCCAGCATTTT. The gene calls are TRBV28 and TRBJ1-5; no clear D gene. Germline V gene lookup returns CDR1 MDHEN and CDR2 SYDVKM. Deletions cut 7 bases from V and 0 bases from J, with 13 bases between. The CDR3 is made up of 15 amino acids.

The chain is built from TRBV5-1 and TRBJ2-2; tentative D call: TRBD2 (7 bases). The V gene's germline CDR1 is SGHRS and CDR2 YFSETQ. The CDR3 is 16 amino acids. Trimming left V 0 bases short and J 2 bases short, with 11 bases between. The CDR3 reads CASSLGWGGNTGELFF. The DNA of the CDR3 is TGCGCCAGCAGCTTGGGCTGGGGGGGCAACACCGGGGAGCTGTTTTTT.

The genes are TRBV4-1 and TRBJ1-5; D unclear. Germline lookup yields CDR1 MGHRA and CDR2 YSYEKL. The CDR3 has 15 amino acids. Trimming left V 0 bases short and J 9 bases short, with 15 bases between. CDR3 sequence (DNA): TGCGCCAGCAGCCAAGATCCCGAAAGAAGGAGGCCCCAGCATTTT. Protein: CASSQDPERRRPQHF.